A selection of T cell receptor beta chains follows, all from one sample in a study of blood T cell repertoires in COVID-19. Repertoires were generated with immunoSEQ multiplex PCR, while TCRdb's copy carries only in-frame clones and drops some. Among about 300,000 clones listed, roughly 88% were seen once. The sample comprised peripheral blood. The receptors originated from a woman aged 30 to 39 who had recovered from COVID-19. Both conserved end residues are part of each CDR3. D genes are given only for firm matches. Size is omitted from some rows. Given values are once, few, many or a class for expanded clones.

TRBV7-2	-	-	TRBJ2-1	TGTGCCAGCAGCTTAGCGAGCAGGGACAATGAGCAGTTCTTC	CASSLASRDNEQFF
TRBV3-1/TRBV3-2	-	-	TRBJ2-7	TGTGCCAGCAGCCACCTACAGGGAACCCAGGTCTTC	CASSHLQGTQVF
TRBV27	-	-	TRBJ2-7	TGTGCCAGCAGTTTACAGGCAGTCTCCTACGAGCAGTACTTC	CASSLQAVSYEQYF
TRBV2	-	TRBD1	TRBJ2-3	TGTGCCAGCAGACAGACAGGGGGCGGCACAGATACGCAGTATTTT	CASRQTGGGTDTQYF
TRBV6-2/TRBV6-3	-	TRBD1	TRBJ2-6	TGTGCCAGCAGTTCGGGACAGGGGGCTGGGGCCAACGTCCTGACTTTC	CASSSGQGAGANVLTF
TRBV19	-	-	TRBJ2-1	TGTGCCAGTAGTTTCTACAGATACAATGAGCAGTTCTTC	CASSFYRYNEQFF
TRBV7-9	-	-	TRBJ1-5	TGTGCCAGCAGCGCTGCCGGGACACGGCATCAGCCCCAGCATTTT	CASSAAGTRHQPQHF
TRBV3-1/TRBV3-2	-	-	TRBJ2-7	TGTGCCAGCAGCCAACAGGGGTCCTACGAGCAGTACTTC	CASSQQGSYEQYF
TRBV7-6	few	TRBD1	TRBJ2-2	TGTGCCAGCAGCTTAGACAGGGGTCAGTCGTTAGGGGAGCTGTTTTTT	CASSLDRGQSLGELFF
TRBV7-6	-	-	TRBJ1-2	TGTGCCAGCAGCTTACTTTCGGGGGACTCCTATGGCTACACCTTC	CASSLLSGDSYGYTF
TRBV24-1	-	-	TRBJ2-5	TGTGCCACCGCGACAGATCAAGAGACCCAGTACTTC	CATATDQETQYF
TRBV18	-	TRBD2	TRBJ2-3	TGTGCCAGCTCACGCTTGACTAGCGGGGAAGGCGGCACAGATACGCAGTATTTT	CASSRLTSGEGGTDTQYF
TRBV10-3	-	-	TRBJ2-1	TGTGCCATCAGCGAACAGGCGAATGAGCAGTTCTTC	CAISEQANEQFF
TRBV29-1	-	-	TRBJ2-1	TGCAGCGTTGAAGCTCTGAGCTCCTACAATGAGCAGTTCTTC	CSVEALSSYNEQFF
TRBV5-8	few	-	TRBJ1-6	TGTGCCAGCAGCTTGCGACAGACTAATTCACCCCTCCACTTT	CASSLRQTNSPLHF
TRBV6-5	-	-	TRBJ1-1	TGTGCCAGCAGTTACCGGTGGGCAGCCACGAACACTGAAGCTTTCTTT	CASSYRWAATNTEAFF
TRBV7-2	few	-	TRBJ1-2	TGTGCCAGCAGCTTAGAAGCAGGACAGCCCTATGGCTACACCTTC	CASSLEAGQPYGYTF
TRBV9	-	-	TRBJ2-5	TGTGCCAGCAGCCCGGGCCCGGGGACACCTGGGTACTTC	CASSPGPGTPGYF
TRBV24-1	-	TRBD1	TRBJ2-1	TGTGCCACCTCGAAAGACAGGGTATGGAATGAGCAGTTCTTC	CATSKDRVWNEQFF
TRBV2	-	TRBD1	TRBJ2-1	TGTGCCAGCAGTGAAGATTTAACTGACAGGGCCTACAATGAGCAGTTCTTC	CASSEDLTDRAYNEQFF
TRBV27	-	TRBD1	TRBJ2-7	TGTGCCAGCACCATGTACGGCGGACAGGTCAACTACGAGCAGTACTTC	CASTMYGGQVNYEQYF
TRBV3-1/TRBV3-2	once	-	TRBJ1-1	TGTGCCAGCAGCCAAGATCAGCAGGGCACTGAAGCTTTCTTT	CASSQDQQGTEAFF
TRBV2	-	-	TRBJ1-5	TGTGCCAGCAGTGGGGACACTAATCAGCCCCAGCATTTT	CASSGDTNQPQHF
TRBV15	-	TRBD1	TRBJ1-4	TGTGCCACCAGCAGAACTAAGGACAGGGTGGGTGAAAAACTGTTTTTT	CATSRTKDRVGEKLFF
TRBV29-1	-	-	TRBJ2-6	TGCAGCGTTGTTGATAGCATCTCTGGGGCCAACGTCCTGACTTTC	CSVVDSISGANVLTF
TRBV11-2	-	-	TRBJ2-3	TGTGCCAGCAGCTCCTCTCCCCGGGGCACAGATACGCAGTATTTT	CASSSSPRGTDTQYF
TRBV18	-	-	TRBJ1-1	TGTGCCAGCTCACCTACTAGCCGGGACACTGAAGCTTTCTTT	CASSPTSRDTEAFF
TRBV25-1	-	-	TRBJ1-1	TGTGCCAGCAGTGAATTGAGTGAAGCTTTCTTT	CASSELSEAFF
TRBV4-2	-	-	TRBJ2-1	TGTGCCAGCAGCCAAGGATGGAGCAATGAGCAGTTCTTC	CASSQGWSNEQFF
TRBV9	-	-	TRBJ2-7	TGTGCCAGCAGCGTAGACGGCGGGGAGTCCTACGAGCAGTACTTC	CASSVDGGESYEQYF
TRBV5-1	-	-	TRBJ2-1	TGCGCCAGCAGCTCTAGACTGTACAATGAGCAGTTCTTC	CASSSRLYNEQFF
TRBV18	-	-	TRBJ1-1	TGTGCCAGCTCACCAACCAGAAACACTGAAGCTTTCTTT	CASSPTRNTEAFF
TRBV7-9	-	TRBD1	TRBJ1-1	TGTGCCAGCAGCTTAGGACAGGGGGACACTGAAGCTTTCTTT	CASSLGQGDTEAFF
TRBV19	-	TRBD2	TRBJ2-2	TGTGCCAGTAGTATAGTAGGCCCAGGGAGGGTAAACACCGGGGAGCTGTTTTTT	CASSIVGPGRVNTGELFF
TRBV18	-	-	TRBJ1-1	TGTGCCAGCTCACCACAGGGGATTGGCACTGAAGCTTTCTTT	CASSPQGIGTEAFF
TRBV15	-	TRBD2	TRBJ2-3	TGTGCCACCAGCGTGATAGCGGGGGGTAGCACAGATACGCAGTATTTT	CATSVIAGGSTDTQYF
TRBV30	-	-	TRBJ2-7	TGTGCCTGGAGGAAGAGGCTAGTGGCAAACCACGAGCAGTACTTC	CAWRKRLVANHEQYF
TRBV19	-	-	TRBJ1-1	TGTGCCAGTAGTGTGGGGGCGCGGACTGAAGCTTTCTTT	CASSVGARTEAFF
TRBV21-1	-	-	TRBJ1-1	TGTGCCAGCAGCAAAAAAAGGGGACAGCAGAACACTGAAGCTTTCTTT	CASSKKRGQQNTEAFF
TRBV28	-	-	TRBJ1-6	TGTGCCAGCAGAAGCCCGGCCAGCGGGACGAGGAGGTCCCTCCACTTT	CASRSPASGTRRSLHF
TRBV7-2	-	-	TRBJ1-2	TGTGCCAGCAGACAAGGACAGACTAACTATGGCTACACCTTC	CASRQGQTNYGYTF
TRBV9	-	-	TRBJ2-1	TGTGCCAGCAGCGCTCAGGGCTTAGCGGATTCCTACAATGAGCAGTTCTTC	CASSAQGLADSYNEQFF
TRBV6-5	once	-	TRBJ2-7	TGTGCCAGCAGTTACCGGCAGGGGGGCTCCTACGAGCAGTACTTC	CASSYRQGGSYEQYF
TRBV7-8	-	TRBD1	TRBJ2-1	TGTGCCAGCAGTACAGGGGGCGGTGAGCAGTTCTTC	CASSTGGGEQFF
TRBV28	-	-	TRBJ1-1	TGTGCCAGCAGTGTGGGGGGGGAGAACACTGAAGCTTTCTTT	CASSVGGENTEAFF
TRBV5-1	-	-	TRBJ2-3	TGCGCCAGCAGCAACGGGGTCACGAGGGCTGATACGCAGTATTTT	CASSNGVTRADTQYF
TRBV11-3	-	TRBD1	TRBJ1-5	TGTGCCAGCAGCCCTTTCGACAGGGGGGCCCAGCCCCAGCATTTT	CASSPFDRGAQPQHF
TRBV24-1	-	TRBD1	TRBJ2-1	TGTGCCACCAGTGATTTTTGGACAGGGGAAGTGGATGAGCAGTTCTTC	CATSDFWTGEVDEQFF
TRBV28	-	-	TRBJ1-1	TGTGCCAGCAGTAGCTACAGGGAGAACACTGAAGCTTTCTTT	CASSSYRENTEAFF
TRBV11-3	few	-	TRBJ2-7	TGTGCCAGCAGCTTACACAACTCCTACGAGCAGTACTTC	CASSLHNSYEQYF
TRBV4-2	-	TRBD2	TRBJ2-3	TGTGCCAGCAGCCGGACTAGCGGGGGGGCCACAGATACGCAGTATTTT	CASSRTSGGATDTQYF
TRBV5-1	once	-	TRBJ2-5	TGCGCCAGCAGCTTGCCCCCCCAGGAGACCCAGTACTTC	CASSLPPQETQYF
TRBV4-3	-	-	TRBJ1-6	TGCGCCAGCAGCCAAGACTTCGCTTCAGGGATGAGTTCTTCACCCCTCCACTTT	CASSQDFASGMSSSPLHF
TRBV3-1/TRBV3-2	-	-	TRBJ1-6	TGTGCCAGCAGCCAAGATCTTTCACCCCTCCACTTT	CASSQDLSPLHF